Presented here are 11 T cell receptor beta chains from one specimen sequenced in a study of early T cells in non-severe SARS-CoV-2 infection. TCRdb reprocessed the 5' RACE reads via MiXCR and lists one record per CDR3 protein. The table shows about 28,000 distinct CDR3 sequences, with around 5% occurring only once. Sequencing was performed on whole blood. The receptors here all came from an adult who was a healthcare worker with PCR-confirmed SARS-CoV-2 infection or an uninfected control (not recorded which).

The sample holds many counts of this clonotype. The CDR3 sequence is CASSGQGATTDTQYF. The DNA for the CDR3 is TGTGCCAGCTCGGGACAGGGGGCAACGACAGATACGCAGTATTTT. The genes are TRBV2 and TRBJ2-3; 12 bases match TRBD1. Per germline, CDR1 SNHLY and CDR2 FYNNEI. V lost 8 bases to trimming and J lost 3 bases; unmatched junction nucleotides: 6. The CDR3 sequence is 15 residues long.

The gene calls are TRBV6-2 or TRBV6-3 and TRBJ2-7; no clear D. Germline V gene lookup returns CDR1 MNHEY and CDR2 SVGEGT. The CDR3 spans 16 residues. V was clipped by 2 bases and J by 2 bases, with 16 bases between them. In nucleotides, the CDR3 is TGTGCCAGCAGTTACCAAAATCAGCCCGAGACCTACGAGCAGTACTTC. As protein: CASSYQNQPETYEQYF.

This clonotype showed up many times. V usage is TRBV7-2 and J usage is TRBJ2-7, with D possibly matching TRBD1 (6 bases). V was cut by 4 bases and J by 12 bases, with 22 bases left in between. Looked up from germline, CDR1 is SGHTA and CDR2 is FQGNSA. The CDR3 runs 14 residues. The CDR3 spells CASSSNVQGVQRYF. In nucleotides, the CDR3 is TGTGCCAGCAGCTCGAATGTACAGGGAGTTCAGCGGTACTTC.

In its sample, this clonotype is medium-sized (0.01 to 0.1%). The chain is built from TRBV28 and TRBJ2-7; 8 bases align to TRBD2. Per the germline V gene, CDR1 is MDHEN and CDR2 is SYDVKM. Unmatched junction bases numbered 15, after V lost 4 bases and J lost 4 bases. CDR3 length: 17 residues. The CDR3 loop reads CASSSQLGLAGIYEQYF. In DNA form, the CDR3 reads TGTGCCAGCAGTTCCCAATTAGGATTAGCGGGGATTTACGAGCAGTACTTC.

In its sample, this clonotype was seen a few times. Here the CDR3 reads CASSGPNTGELFF. DNA of the CDR3: TGCGCCAGCAGCGGCCCGAACACCGGGGAGCTGTTTTTT. The V gene is TRBV5-1, the J gene TRBJ2-2; D remains unclear. Germline CDR1 and CDR2: SGHRS and YFSETQ. This CDR3 is 13 amino acids long. V was cut by 4 bases and J by 0 bases, with 4 bases left in between.

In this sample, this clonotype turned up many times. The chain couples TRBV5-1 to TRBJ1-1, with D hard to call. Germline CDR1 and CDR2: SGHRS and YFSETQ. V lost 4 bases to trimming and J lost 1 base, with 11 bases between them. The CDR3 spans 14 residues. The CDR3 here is CASSRPERNTEAFF. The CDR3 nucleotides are TGCGCCAGCAGCAGACCAGAAAGGAACACTGAAGCTTTCTTT.

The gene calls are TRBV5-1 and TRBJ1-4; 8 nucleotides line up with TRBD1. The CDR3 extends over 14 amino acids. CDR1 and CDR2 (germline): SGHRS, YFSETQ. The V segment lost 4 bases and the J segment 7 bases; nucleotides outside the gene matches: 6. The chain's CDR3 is CASSPGQELEKLFF. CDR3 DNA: TGCGCCAGCAGCCCGGGACAGGAGCTTGAAAAACTGTTTTTT.

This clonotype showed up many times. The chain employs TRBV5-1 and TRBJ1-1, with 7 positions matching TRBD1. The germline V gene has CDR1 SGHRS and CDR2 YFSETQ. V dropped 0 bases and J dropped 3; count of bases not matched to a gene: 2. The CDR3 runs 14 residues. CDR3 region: CASSLGDRHTEAFF. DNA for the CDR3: TGCGCCAGCAGCTTGGGGGACAGACACACTGAAGCTTTCTTT.

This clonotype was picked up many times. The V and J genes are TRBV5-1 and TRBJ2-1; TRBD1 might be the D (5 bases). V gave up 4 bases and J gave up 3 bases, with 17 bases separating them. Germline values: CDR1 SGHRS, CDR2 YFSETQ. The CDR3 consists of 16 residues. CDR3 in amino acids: CASSQATDRNYNEQFF. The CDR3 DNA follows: TGCGCCAGCAGCCAGGCGACAGATCGGAACTACAATGAGCAGTTCTTC.

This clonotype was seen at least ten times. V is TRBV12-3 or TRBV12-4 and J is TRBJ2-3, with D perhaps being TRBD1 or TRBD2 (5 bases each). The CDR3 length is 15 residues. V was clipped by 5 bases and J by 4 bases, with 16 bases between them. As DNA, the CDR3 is TGTGCCAGCAGTCTCCAGGTCGGGGCCGCAGATACGCAGTATTTT. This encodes CASSLQVGAADTQYF.

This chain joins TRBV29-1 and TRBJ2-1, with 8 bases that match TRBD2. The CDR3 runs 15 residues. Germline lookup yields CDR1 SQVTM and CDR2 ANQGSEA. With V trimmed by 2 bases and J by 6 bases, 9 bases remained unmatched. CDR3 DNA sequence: TGCAGCGTTGAATCCAGCGGGAGTATCTTCAATGAGCAGTTCTTC. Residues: CSVESSGSIFNEQFF.